This TCR beta chain emerged from a study of cytomegalovirus exposure and HLA in healthy donors. Study-wide results and limits: Among TCR beta chains of equal frequency, HLA-associated ones were more clonally expanded in a later analysis. It was approximately 150 TCR beta chains that were listed as cytomegalovirus-associated. Specificity for CMV antigens was confirmed in vitro for a few of the CMV-associated chains.

Concerning this clone: The antigen remains unidentified.

This CDR3 region has 13 residues. The V segment lost 2 bases and the J segment 10 bases; nucleotides outside the gene matches: 3. CDR1 is LNHNV, CDR2 YYDKDF, per germline (reference sequence). PCR used 60 Vbeta primers and 13 Jbeta primers. Authors' methods: Later reanalysis found around 80 million unique TCR beta chains, around 9.9 million of them shared. Assay used: immunoSEQ multiplex PCR; TCRdb lists only in-frame clones, some missing. That table supplies the V and J calls and clone size; D and trimming were determined from the DNA. Of 95,000 to 150,000 clones listed, over 70% are singletons. The chain uses TRBV15 and TRBJ1-5; the match to TRBD1 covers 9 bases. This clonotype was obtained from a middle-aged woman in good health and CMV-seronegative. Sequencing was carried out using PBMCs. The CDR3 here is CATSRPGQGPQHF. CDR3 sequence (DNA): TGTGCCACCAGCAGACCGGGACAGGGCCCCCAGCATTTT.